These 5 T cell receptor beta chains share one sample of origin, sequenced in a study of OX40 agonist ivuxolimab in advanced cancers. The library was generated by the immunoSEQ multiplex PCR assay. This is the immuneACCESS table as TCRdb keeps it, with only in-frame sequences that have V and J called. A part of the clones is gone; compared with another copy, unresolved V genes explain less than half, and the rest is unexplained. This sample holds around 100,000 clones; less than 95% were observed only once. Roughly 0.3% of the sample rests with the top ten. Sequenced material: CD4+ or CD8+ T cells sorted from blood, taken in a trial of the OX40 agonist ivuxolimab. The receptors stem from an adult with an advanced solid tumor such as melanoma, head and neck, liver or kidney cancer.

V usage is TRBV7-2 and J usage is TRBJ2-1, with D tentatively TRBD2 (7 bases). The V end lost 2 bases, the J end lost 9 bases, and 20 bases lay between the germline ends. The CDR3 loop spans 16 amino acids. From germline, CDR1 is SGHTA and CDR2 FQGNSA. CDR3 nucleotides: TGTGCCAGCAGCTTAATCGCTAGCGGAACAGGGAGTGAGCAGTTCTTC. Amino acids: CASSLIASGTGSEQFF.

The chain employs TRBV7-3 and TRBJ1-1; no clear D gene. CDR3 length: 13 amino acids. Per germline, CDR1 SGHTA and CDR2 FQGTGA. Trimming stripped 2 bases from V and 1 base from J, with 5 bases between. CDR3 in amino acids: CASSLSSNTEAFF. The CDR3 nucleotides read TGTGCCAGCAGCTTATCGTCGAACACTGAAGCTTTCTTT.

The chain combines TRBV10-1 with TRBJ2-7; 9 bases align to TRBD1. Losses at the gene ends were 0 bases for V and 3 bases for J; bases not matched to a gene: 3. The CDR3 totals 15 residues. CDR1 and CDR2 (germline): WNHNN, SYGVQD (reference sequence). CDR3 DNA sequence: TGCGCCAGCAGTGAGTCGGGGACAGGGATCTACGAGCAGTACTTC. Protein: CASSESGTGIYEQYF.

The CDR3 nucleotides read TGTGCCAGCAGCTTGTATTTGCAAGAGACCCAGTACTTC. Its translation is CASSLYLQETQYF. J is TRBJ2-5 and V is TRBV5-8; D gene ambiguous. The CDR3 covers 13 residues. The V and J ends lost 1 base and 2 bases respectively, with 6 bases between them. CDR1 SGHTS and CDR2 YDEGEE come from the germline V gene.

The chain recombines TRBV5-1 with TRBJ2-7; either TRBD1 or TRBD2 may fit D (6 bases each). CDR3 length: 16 residues. CDR1 is SGHRS, CDR2 YFSETQ, per germline. V lost 0 bases, J lost 3 bases, and 16 bases lay in between. The CDR3 sequence: CASSLADGGSYYEQYF. In DNA form, the CDR3 reads TGCGCCAGCAGCTTGGCCGACGGGGGCTCCTACTACGAGCAGTACTTC.